The next 30 T cell receptor beta chains were all read from a single sample in a study of blood T cell repertoires in COVID-19. The repertoire was sequenced with immunoSEQ multiplex PCR; TCRdb's copy has only in-frame clones and lacks some. The sample contains roughly 150,000 clones, 80% to 90% of which appear only once. The source material was peripheral blood. All receptors come from an elderly woman with acute or convalescent COVID-19.

V and J are TRBV10-2 and TRBJ2-4; 9 bases map to TRBD2. V lost 1 base to trimming and J lost 0 bases; unmatched junction nucleotides: 4. This CDR3 is built from 17 residues. Germline V CDR1 and CDR2: WSHSY, SAAADI. CDR3: CASSELAGDLAKNIQYF. CDR3 nucleotides: TGCGCCAGCAGTGAGTTAGCGGGGGACTTAGCCAAAAACATTCAGTACTTC.

This clone was recorded a few times. The chain uses TRBV7-2 and TRBJ1-2; D may be TRBD1 (6 bases). Germline CDR1 reads SGHTA; CDR2 reads FQGNSA. Trimming pared 1 base from V and 5 bases from J, leaving 11 bases between. The CDR3 is made up of 14 amino acids. The chain's CDR3 is CASSLEQGPYGYTF. The DNA of the CDR3 is TGTGCCAGCAGCTTAGAGCAGGGGCCGTATGGCTACACCTTC.

The rearrangement uses TRBV6-5 and TRBJ1-5, with 7 positions matching TRBD1. Germline lookup yields CDR1 MNHEY and CDR2 SVGAGI. This CDR3 region has 14 residues. The V and J ends lost 6 bases and 3 bases, in that order; junction bases with no gene match: 5. CDR3 sequence: CASRGDSDNQPQHF. The CDR3 nucleotides are TGTGCCAGCAGGGGGGACAGTGACAATCAGCCCCAGCATTTT.

The gene calls are TRBV5-4 and TRBJ1-4; a weak D match, TRBD1 (6 bases). Trimming pared 2 bases from V and 4 bases from J, leaving 12 bases between. The CDR3 extends over 15 amino acids. Per the germline V gene, CDR1 is SGHNT and CDR2 is YYREEE (reference sequence). The CDR3 region is CASSFGGLGNEKLFF. CDR3 in DNA: TGTGCCAGCAGCTTCGGGGGGCTTGGTAATGAAAAACTGTTTTTT.

The chain uses TRBV5-4 and TRBJ1-1; D is ambiguous. Germline loops: CDR1 SGHNT, CDR2 YYREEE (reference sequence). This CDR3 region has 16 residues. V was shortened by 0 bases and J by 1 base, with 13 bases between the two germline ends. The CDR3 spells CASSLAGMSGNTEAFF. CDR3 bases: TGTGCCAGCAGCTTGGCCGGAATGTCGGGGAACACTGAAGCTTTCTTT.

The chain has TRBV28 and TRBJ1-4; tentative D call: TRBD1 (6 bases). Germline V gene sequence: CDR1 MDHEN, CDR2 SYDVKM. The CDR3 sequence is 14 residues long. Trimming removed 7 bases from V and 5 bases from J, with 14 bases in between. The CDR3 nucleotides read TGTGCCAGCATAACGACAGGCGAAAATGAAAAACTGTTTTTT. This sequence encodes CASITTGENEKLFF. Combining the CDR3 with reference TRBV28 and TRBJ1-4 gives the whole variable domain DVKVTQSSRYLVKRTGEKVFLECVQDMDHENMFWYRQDPGLGLRLIYFSYDVKMKEKGDIPEGYSVSREKKERFSLILESASTNQTSMYLCASITTGENEKLFFGSGTQLSVL.

The rearrangement joins TRBV4-3 to TRBJ2-1; tentatively, D is TRBD2 (6 bases). Deletions cut 0 bases from V and 1 base from J, with 13 bases between. This CDR3 has 17 residues. Germline V gives CDR1 LGHNA, CDR2 YSLEER. The CDR3 region is CASSQDPGLTSYNEQFF. CDR3 bases: TGCGCCAGCAGCCAAGATCCTGGACTAACTTCCTACAATGAGCAGTTCTTC.

The CDR3 protein is CASSLKARTGWGDTQYF. As DNA, the CDR3 is TGTGCCAGCAGCTTAAAAGCCCGGACGGGGTGGGGAGATACGCAGTATTTT. This rearrangement joins TRBV7-9 to TRBJ2-3; D is possibly TRBD2 (5 bases). Germline V gives CDR1 SEHNR, CDR2 FQNEAQ (reference sequence). V lost 2 bases to trimming and J lost 5 bases, with 20 bases between them. This CDR3 has 17 residues.

The V and J genes are TRBV30 and TRBJ1-5, with a weak D call TRBD1 (6 bases). Germline-derived CDR1 and CDR2 are GTSNPN and SVGIG (reference sequence). Trimming left V 0 bases short and J 7 bases short, with 13 bases between. CDR3 length equals 14 residues. The CDR3 is CAWSVGSGTQPQHF. The CDR3 bases are TGTGCCTGGAGTGTAGGTTCGGGGACACAGCCCCAGCATTTT.

This clone was found a few times. The rearrangement links TRBV29-1 to TRBJ2-1, with 11 positions matching TRBD1. The CDR3 runs 15 residues. The V and J ends lost 4 bases and 7 bases, in that order; junction bases with no gene match: 9. Germline V lookup: CDR1 SQVTM, CDR2 ANQGSEA. CDR3 amino acids: CSVAWTGGSRNEQFF. CDR3 bases: TGCAGCGTTGCTTGGACAGGGGGCTCGAGGAATGAGCAGTTCTTC.

This clone was detected only a few times. The rearrangement uses TRBV7-9 and TRBJ1-2; TRBD1 matches at 10 bases. Germline V gene lookup returns CDR1 SEHNR and CDR2 FQNEAQ (reference sequence). Germline trimming cut 3 bases from V and 8 bases from J; bases unmatched to any gene: 6. This CDR3 is 14 amino acids long. This chain's CDR3 is CASSFTGTGEGYTF. The CDR3 DNA reads TGTGCCAGCAGCTTTACCGGGACAGGGGAAGGCTACACCTTC. The full variable domain, in which reference TRBV7-9 and TRBJ1-2 provide the parts outside the CDR3, is DTGVSQNPRHKITKRGQNVTFRCDPISEHNRLYWYRQTLGQGPEFLTYFQNEAQLEKSRLLSDRFSAERPKGSFSTLEIQRTEQGDSAMYLCASSFTGTGEGYTFGSGTRLTVV.

The V gene is TRBV7-2, the J gene TRBJ1-1; unclear D gene. The germline V gene encodes CDR1 SGHTA and CDR2 FQGNSA. The CDR3 has 14 amino acids. The V and J ends lost 6 bases and 2 bases respectively, with 13 bases between them. CDR3 sequence (DNA): TGTGCCAGCAGTCTGCGGGTCCTAAACACTGAAGCTTTCTTT. Amino acid sequence: CASSLRVLNTEAFF.

The chain links TRBV19 to TRBJ1-1, with TRBD1 as a possible D gene (6 bases). The CDR3 consists of 14 residues. V was shortened by 9 bases and J by 1 base, with 15 bases between the two germline ends. CDR1 and CDR2 (germline): LNHDA, SQIVND (reference sequence). The CDR3: CASRTETSNTEAFF. CDR3 nucleotide sequence: TGTGCCAGCCGGACAGAAACCTCGAACACTGAAGCTTTCTTT.

The gene calls are TRBV27 and TRBJ1-1; 7 nucleotides line up with TRBD1. V gave up 4 bases and J gave up 5 bases; unmatched junction bases: 10. The germline gives CDR1 MNHEY, CDR2 SMNVEV (reference sequence). The CDR3 length is 15 residues. CDR3 sequence: CASSSDRDRGTEAFF. The CDR3 DNA follows: TGTGCCAGCAGTTCAGACCGGGACAGAGGGACTGAAGCTTTCTTT.

In this sample, this clone turned up once. V and J are TRBV7-2 and TRBJ1-2; TRBD1 matches 7 bases. The CDR3 extends over 16 amino acids. In germline, CDR1 is SGHTA, CDR2 FQGNSA. Trimming cost V 5 bases and J 1 base; bases outside gene matches: 10. The CDR3 coding sequence is TGTGCCAGCAGCCCTAGCGGGGGACAGATTAACTATGGCTACACCTTC. The encoded protein is CASSPSGGQINYGYTF. Using reference TRBV7-2 and TRBJ1-2 for the parts outside the CDR3, the full variable domain is GAGVSQSPSNKVTEKGKDVELRCDPISGHTALYWYRQSLGQGLEFLIYFQGNSAPDKSGLPSDRFSAERTGGSVSTLTIQRTQQEDSAVYLCASSPSGGQINYGYTFGSGTRLTVV.

The rearrangement links TRBV7-3 to TRBJ2-3, with TRBD2 matching 9 bases. The trim removed 5 bases at V and 1 base at J, leaving 4 bases unmatched. Germline CDR1 and CDR2: SGHTA and FQGTGA. The CDR3 extends over 15 amino acids. DNA of the CDR3: TGTGCCAGCAGCATGGGACTAGCTGGCACAGATACGCAGTATTTT. This gives the protein CASSMGLAGTDTQYF.

The chain couples TRBV27 to TRBJ2-3; 12 bases are a match to TRBD2. The CDR3 totals 18 residues. CDR1 and CDR2 from the germline V gene are MNHEY and SMNVEV (reference sequence). V gave up 3 bases and J gave up 3 bases; unmatched junction bases: 10. The CDR3, as DNA: TGTGCCAGCAGTTTTGAAGCGACTAGCGGGAGTAAGACAGATACGCAGTATTTT. Its protein product is CASSFEATSGSKTDTQYF.

The V gene is TRBV20-1, the J gene TRBJ1-3; possible D gene TRBD1, 6 bases. Germline V lookup: CDR1 DFQATT, CDR2 SNEGSKA (reference sequence). The V end was cut by 3 bases, the J end by 2 bases, with 11 bases between. This CDR3 has 14 amino acids. CDR3 nucleotides: TGCAGTGCTAGTGCGGACAGCGCTGGAAACACCATATATTTT. Translation: CSASADSAGNTIYF.

V and J are TRBV3-1 (or the pseudogene TRBV3-2) and TRBJ2-3; 10 bases agree with TRBD1. The CDR3 sequence is 18 residues long. The ends lost 1 base at V and 6 bases at J; junction bases unmatched: 13. Looked up from germline, CDR1 is LGHDT and CDR2 is YNNKEL (reference sequence). The CDR3 loop is CASSQVLGTGVRRDTQYF. The CDR3 DNA sequence: TGTGCCAGCAGCCAAGTTCTAGGGACAGGGGTTCGGAGGGATACGCAGTATTTT.

This chain links TRBV19 with TRBJ1-1; tentative D call: TRBD1 (5 bases). The CDR3 extends over 17 amino acids. V was shortened by 3 bases and J by 4 bases, with 21 bases between the two germline ends. Looked up from germline, CDR1 is LNHDA and CDR2 is SQIVND (reference sequence). CDR3 sequence (DNA): TGTGCCAGTAGTATTCCTCGGGGGGACCACAGGCCCACTGAAGCTTTCTTT. Protein product: CASSIPRGDHRPTEAFF.

The rearrangement joins TRBV5-1 to TRBJ1-5; D uncertain. There are 15 residues in the CDR3. Germline lookup yields CDR1 SGHRS and CDR2 YFSETQ. Trimming shortened V by 3 bases and J by 3 bases, and 13 bases separated the two germline ends. The CDR3 here is CASSSGGSPNQPQHF. The CDR3 DNA is TGCGCCAGCAGCTCCGGAGGTTCCCCCAATCAGCCCCAGCATTTT.

The chain combines TRBV10-3 with TRBJ2-5; 8 positions match TRBD1. CDR3 size: 13 residues. Germline V CDR1 and CDR2: ENHRY, SYGVKD. The CDR3 protein is CAIKQGDGETQYF. Here the CDR3 DNA reads TGTGCTATTAAACAGGGGGATGGAGAGACCCAGTACTTC.

The J gene is TRBJ2-2, the V gene TRBV5-4; TRBD1 agrees at 7 bases. Germline V gene sequence: CDR1 SGHNT, CDR2 YYREEE (reference sequence). The CDR3 spans 19 residues. Losses at the gene ends were 0 bases for V and 1 base for J; bases not matched to a gene: 12. CDR3 DNA sequence: TGTGCCAGCAGCTTGGGCCGACAGGGCCTCGCGATGAACACCGGGGAGCTGTTTTTT. It codes for CASSLGRQGLAMNTGELFF.

This chain joins TRBV7-8 and TRBJ2-5; D is undetermined. V shed 2 bases and J shed 5 bases, with 12 bases lying between them. The germline V gene encodes CDR1 SGHVS and CDR2 FQNEAQ. This CDR3 is 14 amino acids long. The CDR3 bases are TGTGCCAGCAGCTTAACAACCAACGGGGAGACCCAGTACTTC. This sequence encodes CASSLTTNGETQYF.

CDR3 nucleotide sequence: TGTGCCAGCAGTGAAACAGGGACAGGGGGGCTTGAAGCTTTCTTT. Amino acid sequence: CASSETGTGGLEAFF. This chain uses TRBV28 with TRBJ1-1; TRBD1 agrees at 11 bases. CDR3 length: 15 amino acids. V lost 5 bases to trimming and J lost 7 bases; unmatched junction nucleotides: 9. Germline values: CDR1 MDHEN, CDR2 SYDVKM.

In its sample, this clone was seen a few times. V gene TRBV10-3 combines with J gene TRBJ1-3; maybe TRBD1 (5 bases). Trimming pared 3 bases from V and 4 bases from J, leaving 16 bases between. This CDR3 has 16 amino acids. Germline V gives CDR1 ENHRY, CDR2 SYGVKD. The CDR3 DNA reads TGTGCCATCAGTGAAGCCCCCGGGACTCTCGGAAACACCATATATTTT. This translates into CAISEAPGTLGNTIYF.

This clone has just one count. V and J are TRBV21-1 and TRBJ2-3; the table's TRBD1 call for D was not verified on the DNA. TRBV21-1 represents a pseudogene. This CDR3 region has 16 residues. The CDR3 loop reads CASSKDGQSSTDTQYF. CDR3 bases: TGTGCCAGCAGCAAGGATGGGCAATCTAGCACAGATACGCAGTATTTT.

The DNA of the CDR3 is TGCGCCAGCAGCGCTGAGCTGGGGCGGCAGTTCTTC. Amino acid sequence: CASSAELGRQFF. The V call is TRBV4-1, the J call TRBJ2-1; D might be TRBD1 (5 bases). The CDR3 spans 12 residues. The germline V gene has CDR1 MGHRA and CDR2 YSYEKL. Trimming pared 5 bases from V and 12 bases from J, leaving 14 bases between.

The V call is TRBV29-1, the J call TRBJ2-3; TRBD2 aligns across 7 bases. The CDR3 loop spans 14 amino acids. From germline, CDR1 is SQVTM and CDR2 ANQGSEA. V lost 4 bases to trimming and J lost 4 bases; unmatched junction nucleotides: 8. CDR3 region: CSVGFSGSADTQYF. The CDR3 coding sequence is TGCAGCGTTGGTTTTAGCGGGTCGGCAGATACGCAGTATTTT.

This rearrangement joins TRBV6-4 to TRBJ1-1; D is uncertain. The CDR3 covers 13 residues. CDR1 MRHNA and CDR2 SNTAGT come from the germline V gene. V dropped 8 bases and J dropped 0 bases, with 10 bases sitting between them. CDR3 DNA: TGTGCCAGCCGGGGAGAAGTGAACACTGAAGCTTTCTTT. Its protein product is CASRGEVNTEAFF.